Listed below are T cell receptor beta chains from one sample, sequenced in a study of Ad26.COV2.S vaccination and SARS-CoV-2 variants. Method: immunoSEQ multiplex PCR; TCRdb's copy keeps in-frame clones and lacks some. The sample has fewer than 600,000 clones, 89% seen once. The sequenced sample was peripheral blood, obtained in a trial of Ad26.COV2.S vaccine versus placebo. Receptors were obtained from a person between 18 and 59 years old who received the Ad26.COV2.S COVID-19 vaccine or a placebo. The CDR3 runs from the conserved cysteine through the conserved F or W. A D gene is named only where the DNA matches it firmly. Clone size is shown for a subset of rows, as once, few, many or a class of expanded clone.

j_gene	abundance	d_gene	v_gene	CDR3aa	CDR3nt
TRBJ2-5	NA	TRBD1	TRBV6-5	CASSLGTEETQYF	TGTGCCAGCAGCCTCGGGACAGAAGAGACCCAGTACTTC
TRBJ2-7	NA	TRBD2	TRBV10-3	CAMGGTSGSAQYF	TGTGCCATGGGCGGGACTAGCGGGAGCGCGCAGTACTTC
TRBJ1-6	NA	NA	TRBV6-1	CASSEDTDYYYNSPLHF	TGTGCCAGCAGTGAAGACACTGACTATTACTATAATTCACCCCTCCACTTT
TRBJ2-3	NA	NA	TRBV4-3	CASSQDLGGALETTDTQYF	TGCGCCAGCAGCCAAGATTTAGGAGGGGCCTTAGAAACCACAGATACGCAGTATTTT
TRBJ1-2	NA	TRBD1	TRBV6-2/TRBV6-3	CASSYPGGAVDGYTF	TGTGCCAGCAGTTACCCAGGGGGCGCGGTCGATGGCTACACCTTC
TRBJ2-4	once	NA	TRBV9	CASSIRGDLAKNIQYF	TGTGCCAGCAGCATCAGGGGGGACCTAGCCAAAAACATTCAGTACTTC
TRBJ2-1	NA	TRBD2	TRBV4-2	CASSQDYSGSPYPYNEQFF	TGTGCCAGCAGCCAAGATTACAGCGGGAGCCCGTACCCTTACAATGAGCAGTTCTTC
TRBJ2-7	NA	TRBD1	TRBV6-5	CASSYSRTGGTYEQYF	TGTGCCAGCAGTTACTCCAGGACAGGGGGGACCTACGAGCAGTACTTC
TRBJ2-1	NA	NA	TRBV10-2	CASRFGQRDNEQFF	TGCGCCAGCAGGTTTGGGCAAAGAGACAATGAGCAGTTCTTC
TRBJ2-1	NA	NA	TRBV28	CASSLGLGSGPYNEQFF	TGTGCCAGCAGTTTAGGGTTGGGTAGCGGCCCCTACAATGAGCAGTTCTTC
TRBJ2-5	NA	NA	TRBV11-2	CASSREGRVETQYF	TGTGCCAGCAGCAGAGAGGGCAGGGTAGAGACCCAGTACTTC
TRBJ2-4	once	NA	TRBV5-4	CASSLDGAAKAKNIQYF	TGTGCCAGCAGCTTGGACGGGGCGGCGAAAGCCAAAAACATTCAGTACTTC
TRBJ2-1	NA	NA	TRBV4-2	CASSQGGLYNEQFF	TGTGCCAGCAGCCAAGGGGGACTTTACAATGAGCAGTTCTTC
TRBJ1-2	NA	NA	TRBV5-6	CASSFGRGKGSGYTF	TGTGCCAGCAGCTTCGGGCGGGGCAAAGGGAGTGGCTACACCTTC
TRBJ1-6	NA	TRBD1	TRBV6-5	CASSYSTGQGGSPLHF	TGTGCCAGCAGTTACTCTACGGGACAGGGTGGTTCACCCCTCCACTTT
TRBJ2-7	NA	TRBD1	TRBV16	CASSLYATGGNYEQYF	TGTGCCAGCAGCCTATACGCGACAGGGGGCAACTACGAGCAGTACTTC
TRBJ2-5	NA	NA	TRBV6-5	CASSHYQPAQETQYF	TGTGCCAGCAGTCACTATCAACCGGCCCAAGAGACCCAGTACTTC
TRBJ2-7	NA	TRBD2	TRBV7-2	CASSRGGDSYEQYF	TGTGCCAGCAGCCGTGGGGGGGACTCCTACGAGCAGTACTTC
TRBJ1-2	NA	NA	TRBV7-8	CASSLEGPRNGYTF	TGTGCCAGCAGCTTGGAGGGACCTCGGAATGGCTACACCTTC
TRBJ1-1	few	TRBD1	TRBV3-1/TRBV3-2	CASSQTGLATFF	TGTGCCAGCAGCCAGACAGGGCTCGCGACTTTCTTT
TRBJ2-7	NA	NA	TRBV6-1	CASSEALVLGDYEQYF	TGTGCCAGCAGTGAAGCGTTGGTTTTGGGGGACTACGAGCAGTACTTC
TRBJ1-1	NA	TRBD1	TRBV5-1	CASSSGQGRPEAFF	TGCGCCAGCAGCAGCGGACAGGGGCGGCCTGAAGCTTTCTTT
TRBJ1-6	NA	NA	TRBV28	CASRFNYNSPLHF	TGTGCCTCCAGATTCAACTATAATTCACCCCTCCACTTT
TRBJ1-1	NA	NA	TRBV5-8	CASSLGISGATEAFF	TGTGCCAGCAGCCTGGGAATATCCGGGGCCACTGAAGCTTTCTTT
TRBJ2-3	once	NA	TRBV2	CASSGASSTDTQYF	TGTGCCAGCTCCGGGGCTAGTAGTACAGATACGCAGTATTTT
TRBJ2-7	NA	NA	TRBV7-8	CASSHTHGYEQYF	TGTGCCAGCAGCCACACTCATGGCTACGAGCAGTACTTC
TRBJ1-3	NA	NA	TRBV7-9	CASSLGISGNTIYF	TGTGCCAGCAGCTTGGGTATCTCTGGAAACACCATATATTTT
TRBJ2-1	NA	NA	TRBV7-8	CASSFRNEQFF	TGTGCCAGCAGCTTCAGAAATGAGCAGTTCTTC
TRBJ2-7	NA	NA	TRBV18	CASSPGSRPYEQYF	TGTGCCAGCTCACCAGGGAGCAGGCCTTACGAGCAGTACTTC
TRBJ2-5	once	NA	TRBV10-2	CASRSQETQYF	TGCGCCAGCAGATCTCAAGAGACCCAGTACTTC
TRBJ1-2	NA	NA	TRBV20-1	CTLPGYGYTF	TGCACCCTGCCTGGCTATGGCTACACCTTC
TRBJ1-4	NA	NA	TRBV6-6	CASSYSAGPTNEKLFF	TGTGCCAGCAGTTACTCCGCCGGCCCAACTAATGAAAAACTGTTTTTT
TRBJ1-5	NA	TRBD1	TRBV6-5	CASSKGAGNQPQHF	TGTGCCAGCAGTAAGGGGGCGGGCAATCAGCCCCAGCATTTT
TRBJ2-7	NA	NA	TRBV11-2	CASSWSAGATYEQYF	TGTGCCAGCAGCTGGAGTGCTGGGGCCACCTACGAGCAGTACTTC
TRBJ1-3	NA	NA	TRBV18	CASSPPRSSGNTIYF	TGTGCCAGCTCACCACCGAGGAGCTCTGGAAACACCATATATTTT
TRBJ1-2	NA	TRBD1	TRBV18	CASSLQGQVGGYTF	TGTGCCAGCTCACTCCAGGGACAGGTGGGAGGCTACACCTTC
TRBJ2-5	NA	TRBD2	TRBV28	CASSLGGGRAGETQYF	TGTGCCAGCAGCCTGGGTGGCGGGAGGGCCGGTGAGACCCAGTACTTC
TRBJ1-4	NA	TRBD1	TRBV6-5	CASSRQGAAEKLFF	TGTGCCAGCAGCCGACAGGGGGCGGCTGAAAAACTGTTTTTT
TRBJ2-7	NA	TRBD2	TRBV7-2	CASSRVAGRANYEQYF	TGTGCCAGCAGCAGAGTAGCGGGGCGGGCGAACTACGAGCAGTACTTC
TRBJ1-2	NA	NA	TRBV10-1	CASSNRVNYGYTF	TGCGCCAGCAGCAATCGAGTCAACTATGGCTACACCTTC
TRBJ2-1	NA	NA	TRBV30	CAWKERNEQFF	TGTGCCTGGAAAGAGAGGAATGAGCAGTTCTTC
TRBJ2-5	NA	TRBD2	TRBV5-8	CASSFREAQYF	TGTGCCAGCAGCTTTCGGGAGGCCCAGTACTTC
TRBJ1-5	NA	NA	TRBV7-8	CASSLVVSRQPQHF	TGTGCCAGCAGCTTAGTGGTCAGCCGGCAGCCCCAGCATTTT
TRBJ2-1	NA	NA	TRBV11-3	CASSSARTHEQFF	TGTGCCAGCAGCTCTGCCCGAACGCATGAGCAGTTCTTC
TRBJ2-1	NA	TRBD2	TRBV5-1	CASSTPGLAYNEQFF	TGCGCCAGCAGCACCCCGGGACTAGCATACAATGAGCAGTTCTTC
TRBJ2-7	NA	NA	TRBV28	CASVSGYEQYF	TGTGCCAGCGTATCGGGCTACGAGCAGTACTTC
TRBJ2-1	once	NA	TRBV4-3	CASSQEAFNEQFF	TGCGCCAGCAGCCAAGAAGCGTTCAATGAGCAGTTCTTC
TRBJ2-5	NA	NA	TRBV6-6	CASSYLGVRQETQYF	TGTGCCAGCAGTTACTTGGGGGTGCGCCAAGAGACCCAGTACTTC
TRBJ1-5	NA	NA	TRBV6-5	CASSLGLNSNQPQHF	TGTGCCAGCAGCCTGGGACTCAATAGCAATCAGCCCCAGCATTTT
TRBJ1-4	NA	NA	TRBV28	CASSTPNNEKLFF	TGTGCCAGCAGTACCCCTAATAATGAAAAACTGTTTTTT
TRBJ1-4	NA	NA	TRBV6-6	CASRRKGFSATNEKLFF	TGTGCCAGCAGACGAAAGGGATTTTCGGCAACTAATGAAAAACTGTTTTTT
TRBJ1-1	NA	NA	TRBV30	CAWKQQSWSEAFF	TGTGCCTGGAAACAACAGTCGTGGAGTGAAGCTTTCTTT
TRBJ2-5	few	NA	TRBV30	CAWSVRETQYF	TGTGCCTGGAGTGTACGAGAGACCCAGTACTTC